This T cell receptor beta chain was recorded in a study of OX40 agonist ivuxolimab in advanced cancers. As for the study in general: Anti-PD-1, anti-PD-L1 or anti-CTLA-4 therapy given earlier was allowed, and 35% to 50% had some.

Libraries were prepared by immunoSEQ multiplex PCR; TCRdb keeps only in-frame clonotypes and omits some of them. The table includes approximately 52,000 clones, 65% to 85% detected once. CDR3 length: 16 residues. Germline V gene lookup returns CDR1 LNHDA and CDR2 SQIVND (reference sequence). V lost 9 bases and J lost 1; bases outside the gene matches: 12. The receptor was isolated from an adult with an advanced solid tumor such as melanoma, head and neck, liver or kidney cancer. This chain connects TRBV19 to TRBJ2-5; TRBD1 agrees at 9 bases. The specimen was CD4+ or CD8+ T cells sorted from blood, collected in a trial of the OX40 agonist ivuxolimab. CDR3 DNA: TGTGCCAGCAGCAGTGGACAGGGGCTATTCCAAGAGACCCAGTACTTC. It translates to CASSSGQGLFQETQYF.